This TCR beta chain was recorded in a study of blood T cell repertoires in COVID-19. Study background: Nucleic acid was either cDNA or gDNA, and it came from T cells, B-cell-depleted T cells, or PBMCs.

The CDR3 has 13 residues. J was trimmed by 6 bases and V by 9 bases; bases with no gene match: 8. In the original analysis: Amplification of reference gene primers provided the estimated nucleated cell counts. Sequenced by immunoSEQ multiplex PCR; TCRdb stores in-frame clones only, minus some. The V and J calls and clone size come from that table; D and trimming were worked out from the DNA. This table holds tens of thousands of clones, under 85% found once. The sample comprised peripheral blood. This sequence joins TRBV12-3 or TRBV12-4 and TRBJ1-2; 9 nucleotides align to TRBD1. The clonotype comes from a woman of 80 years or more with acute or convalescent COVID-19. CDR3 DNA sequence: TGTGCCAGTTTCCTCACAGGGGGCAATGGCTACACCTTC. Residues: CASFLTGGNGYTF.